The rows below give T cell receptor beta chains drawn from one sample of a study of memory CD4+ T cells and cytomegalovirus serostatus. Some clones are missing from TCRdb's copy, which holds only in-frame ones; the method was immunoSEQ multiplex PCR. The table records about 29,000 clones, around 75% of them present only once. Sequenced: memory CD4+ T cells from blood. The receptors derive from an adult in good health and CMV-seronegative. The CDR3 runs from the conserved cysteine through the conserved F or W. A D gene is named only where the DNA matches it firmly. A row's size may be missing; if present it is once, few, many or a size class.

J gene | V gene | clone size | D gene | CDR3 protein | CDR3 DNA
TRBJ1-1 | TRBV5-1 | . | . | CASSLAPANTEAFF | TGCGCCAGCAGCTTGGCGCCAGCGAACACTGAAGCTTTCTTT
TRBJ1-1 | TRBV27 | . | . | CASRHRDGGEAFF | TGTGCCAGCAGACACCGGGACGGAGGTGAAGCTTTCTTT
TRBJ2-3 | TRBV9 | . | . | CASSKTGHTDTQYF | TGTGCCAGCAGTAAGACAGGCCACACAGATACGCAGTATTTT
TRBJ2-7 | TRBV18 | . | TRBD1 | CASSPRQGSYEQYF | TGTGCCAGCTCACCAAGACAGGGTTCCTACGAGCAGTACTTC
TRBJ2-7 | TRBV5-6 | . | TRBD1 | CASSLGDRAVWEQYF | TGTGCCAGCAGCTTGGGGGACAGGGCCGTATGGGAGCAGTACTTC
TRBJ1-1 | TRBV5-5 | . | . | CASSLWPGGNTEAFF | TGTGCCAGCAGCTTGTGGCCGGGGGGGAACACTGAAGCTTTCTTT
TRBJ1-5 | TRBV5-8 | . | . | CASSLHNQPQHF | TGTGCCAGCAGCTTGCACAATCAGCCCCAGCATTTT
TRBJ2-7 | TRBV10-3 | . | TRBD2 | CAISRTSAYEQYF | TGTGCCATCAGTCGGACTAGCGCGTACGAGCAGTACTTC
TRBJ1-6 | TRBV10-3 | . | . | CAISESQNSPLHF | TGTGCCATCAGTGAGTCGCAGAATTCACCCCTCCACTTT
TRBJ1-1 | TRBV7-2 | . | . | CASSLVRDGSEAFF | TGTGCCAGCAGCTTAGTAAGGGACGGTAGTGAAGCTTTCTTT
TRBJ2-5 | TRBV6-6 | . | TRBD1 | CASRGQHQETQYF | TGTGCCAGCAGGGGACAGCACCAAGAGACCCAGTACTTC
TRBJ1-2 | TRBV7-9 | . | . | CASSFTGDRSPGYTF | TGTGCCAGCAGCTTTACGGGGGACCGAAGCCCCGGCTACACCTTC
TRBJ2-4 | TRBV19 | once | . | CASSIWKGEAKNIQYF | TGTGCCAGTAGTATTTGGAAGGGAGAGGCCAAAAACATTCAGTACTTC
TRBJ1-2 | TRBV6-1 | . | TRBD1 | CASRWDRANGYTF | TGTGCCAGCAGATGGGACAGGGCGAATGGCTACACCTTC
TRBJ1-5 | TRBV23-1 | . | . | CASSQSSVQGRVCPNQPQHF | TGCGCCAGCAGTCAATCTTCGGTACAGGGCCGGGTTTGCCCGAATCAGCCCCAGCATTTT
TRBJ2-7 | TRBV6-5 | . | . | CASRKIDSYEQYF | TGTGCCAGCAGGAAGATAGACTCCTACGAGCAGTACTTC
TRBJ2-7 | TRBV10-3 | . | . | CAIRGQSSYEQYF | TGTGCCATCAGAGGACAGAGCTCCTACGAGCAGTACTTC
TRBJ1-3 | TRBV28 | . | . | CASITDSSGNTIYF | TGTGCCAGCATAACAGATTCCTCTGGAAACACCATATATTTT
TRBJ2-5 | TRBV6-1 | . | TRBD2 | CASSETSSVWETQYF | TGTGCCAGCAGTGAGACTAGCTCTGTCTGGGAGACCCAGTACTTC
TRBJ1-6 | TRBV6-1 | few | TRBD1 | CASSDTGGKDSPLHF | TGTGCCAGCAGTGATACAGGGGGCAAGGATTCACCCCTCCACTTT
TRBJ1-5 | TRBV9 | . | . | CASSVDSGRDQPQHF | TGTGCCAGCAGCGTAGACAGTGGACGGGATCAGCCCCAGCATTTT
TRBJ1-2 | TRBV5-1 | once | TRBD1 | CASSFLDRGRFYGYTF | TGCGCCAGCAGCTTCTTGGACAGGGGGCGCTTCTATGGCTACACCTTC